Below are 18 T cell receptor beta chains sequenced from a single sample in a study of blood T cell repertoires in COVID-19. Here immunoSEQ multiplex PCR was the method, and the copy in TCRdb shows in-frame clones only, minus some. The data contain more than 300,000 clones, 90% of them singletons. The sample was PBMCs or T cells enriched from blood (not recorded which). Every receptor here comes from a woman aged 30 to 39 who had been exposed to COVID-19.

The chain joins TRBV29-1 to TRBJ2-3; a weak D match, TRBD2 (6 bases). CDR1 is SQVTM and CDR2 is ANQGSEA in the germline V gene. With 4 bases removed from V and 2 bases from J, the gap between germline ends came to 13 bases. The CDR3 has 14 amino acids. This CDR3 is CSVVGEAHTDTQYF. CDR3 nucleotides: TGCAGCGTTGTCGGGGAGGCACACACAGATACGCAGTATTTT.

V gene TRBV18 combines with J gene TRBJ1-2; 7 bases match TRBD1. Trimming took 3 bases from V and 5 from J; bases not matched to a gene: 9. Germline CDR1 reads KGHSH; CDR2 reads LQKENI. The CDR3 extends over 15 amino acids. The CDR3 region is CASSPRDSSSYGYTF. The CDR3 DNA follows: TGTGCCAGCTCACCTCGGGACAGTAGTTCATATGGCTACACCTTC.

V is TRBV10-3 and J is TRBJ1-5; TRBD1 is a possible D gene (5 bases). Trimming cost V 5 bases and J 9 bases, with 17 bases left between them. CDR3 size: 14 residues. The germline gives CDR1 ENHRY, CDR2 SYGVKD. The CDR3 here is CAISPGGGARPQHF. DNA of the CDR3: TGTGCCATCAGTCCCGGTGGAGGGGCTAGGCCCCAGCATTTT.

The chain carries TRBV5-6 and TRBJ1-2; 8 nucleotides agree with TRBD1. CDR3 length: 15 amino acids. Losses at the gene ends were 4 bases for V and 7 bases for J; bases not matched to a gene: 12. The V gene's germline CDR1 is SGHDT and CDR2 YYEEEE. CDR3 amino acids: CASSRPGRGQAGYTF. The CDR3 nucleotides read TGTGCCAGCAGCCGACCGGGCAGGGGGCAGGCTGGCTACACCTTC.

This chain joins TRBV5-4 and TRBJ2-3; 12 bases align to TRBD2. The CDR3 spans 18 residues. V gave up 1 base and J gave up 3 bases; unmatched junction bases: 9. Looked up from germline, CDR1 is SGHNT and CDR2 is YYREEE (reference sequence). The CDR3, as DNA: TGTGCCAGCAGCTTGCTAGGACTAGCGGGGAGGAAAACAGATACGCAGTATTTT. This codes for CASSLLGLAGRKTDTQYF.

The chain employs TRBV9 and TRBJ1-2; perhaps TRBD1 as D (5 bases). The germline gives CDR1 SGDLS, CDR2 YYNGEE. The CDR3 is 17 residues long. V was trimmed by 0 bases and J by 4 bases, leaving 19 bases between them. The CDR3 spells CASSVGVGRGTFYGYTF. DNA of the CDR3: TGTGCCAGCAGCGTAGGGGTGGGCCGGGGGACCTTCTATGGCTACACCTTC.

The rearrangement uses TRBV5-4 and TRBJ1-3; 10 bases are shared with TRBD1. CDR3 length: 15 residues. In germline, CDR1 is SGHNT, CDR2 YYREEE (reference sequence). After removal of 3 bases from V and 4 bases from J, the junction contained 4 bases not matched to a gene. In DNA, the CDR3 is TGTGCCAGCAGCTCCGGGACAGGGGTGGGAAACACCATATATTTT. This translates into CASSSGTGVGNTIYF.

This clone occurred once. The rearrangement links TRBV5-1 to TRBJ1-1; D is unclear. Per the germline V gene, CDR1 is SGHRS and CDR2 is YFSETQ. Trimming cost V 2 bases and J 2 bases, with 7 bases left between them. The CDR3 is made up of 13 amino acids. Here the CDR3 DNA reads TGCGCCAGCAGCTTCACAGACAACACTGAAGCTTTCTTT. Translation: CASSFTDNTEAFF.

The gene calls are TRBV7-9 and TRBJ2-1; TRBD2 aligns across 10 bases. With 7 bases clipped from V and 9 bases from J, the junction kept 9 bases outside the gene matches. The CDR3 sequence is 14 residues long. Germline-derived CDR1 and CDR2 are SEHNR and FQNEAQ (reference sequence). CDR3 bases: TGTGCCAGCACCCCCTTTAGCGGGGGGTTTGAGCAGTTCTTC. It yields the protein CASTPFSGGFEQFF.

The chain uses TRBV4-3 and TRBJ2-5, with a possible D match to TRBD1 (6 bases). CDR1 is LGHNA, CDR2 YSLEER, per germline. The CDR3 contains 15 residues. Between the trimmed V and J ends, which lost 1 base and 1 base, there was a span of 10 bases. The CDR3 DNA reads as TGCGCCAGCAGCCAAGCTTGGACAGCCCAAGAGACCCAGTACTTC. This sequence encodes CASSQAWTAQETQYF.

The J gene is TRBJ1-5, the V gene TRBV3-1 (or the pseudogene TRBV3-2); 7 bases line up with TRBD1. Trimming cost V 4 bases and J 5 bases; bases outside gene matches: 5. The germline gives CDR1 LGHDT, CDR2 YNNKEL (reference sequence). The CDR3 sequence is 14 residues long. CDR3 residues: CASSPGTVDQPQHF. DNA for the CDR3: TGTGCCAGCAGCCCGGGGACAGTAGATCAGCCCCAGCATTTT.

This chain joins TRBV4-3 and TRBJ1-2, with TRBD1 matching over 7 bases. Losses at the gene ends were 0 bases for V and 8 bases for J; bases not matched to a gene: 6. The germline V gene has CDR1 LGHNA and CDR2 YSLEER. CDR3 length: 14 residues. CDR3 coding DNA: TGCGCCAGCAGCCAAGATTATCAGGGGGGAGGCTACACCTTC. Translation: CASSQDYQGGGYTF.

CDR3: CASSPRDRGGSAKNIQYF. The CDR3 DNA sequence: TGTGCCAGCAGCCCCCGGGACAGGGGTGGGTCAGCCAAAAACATTCAGTACTTC. The chain is built from TRBV3-1 (or the pseudogene TRBV3-2) and TRBJ2-4, with 10 bases fitting TRBD1. Per germline, CDR1 LGHDT and CDR2 YNNKEL (reference sequence). The CDR3 is 18 residues long. J was trimmed by 0 bases and V by 4 bases; bases with no gene match: 9.

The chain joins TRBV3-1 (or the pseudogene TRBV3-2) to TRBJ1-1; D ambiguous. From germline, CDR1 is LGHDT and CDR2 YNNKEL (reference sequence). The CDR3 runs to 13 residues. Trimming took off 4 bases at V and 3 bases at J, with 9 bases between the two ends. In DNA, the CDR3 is TGTGCCAGCAGCCTGGCGGGATACACTGAAGCTTTCTTT. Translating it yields CASSLAGYTEAFF.

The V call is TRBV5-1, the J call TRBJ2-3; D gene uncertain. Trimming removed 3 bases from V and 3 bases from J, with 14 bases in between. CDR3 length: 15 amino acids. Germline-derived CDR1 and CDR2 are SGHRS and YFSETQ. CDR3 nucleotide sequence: TGCGCCAGCAGCTCCCAATCCCTAGGAACAGATACGCAGTATTTT. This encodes CASSSQSLGTDTQYF.

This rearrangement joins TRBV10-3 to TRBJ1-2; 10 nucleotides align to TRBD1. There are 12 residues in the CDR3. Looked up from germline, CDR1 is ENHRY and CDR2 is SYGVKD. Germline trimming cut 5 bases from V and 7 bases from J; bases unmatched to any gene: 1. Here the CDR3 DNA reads TGTGCCATCAGTAGGGACAGGGGTGGCTACACCTTC. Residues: CAISRDRGGYTF.

This chain's CDR3 is CASSLSLTNYGYTF. CDR3 DNA sequence: TGCGCCAGCAGCCTCAGTTTGACTAACTATGGCTACACCTTC. This chain uses TRBV4-3 with TRBJ1-2; D is unclear. The V gene's germline CDR1 is LGHNA and CDR2 YSLEER. Trimming pared 4 bases from V and 0 bases from J, leaving 9 bases between. This CDR3 is built from 14 residues.

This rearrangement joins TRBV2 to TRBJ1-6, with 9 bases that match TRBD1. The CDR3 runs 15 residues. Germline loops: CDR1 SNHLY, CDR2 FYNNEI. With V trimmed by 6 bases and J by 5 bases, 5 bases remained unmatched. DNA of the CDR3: TGTGCCAGCAGAGAGGACAGGGGCCATAATTCACCCCTCCACTTT. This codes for CASREDRGHNSPLHF.